Sequencing of this TCR beta chain was carried out in a study of cytomegalovirus exposure and HLA in healthy donors. At the level of the study: An earlier analysis found some 120 million unique TCR beta sequences from roughly 170 million T cells.

General observations from the study: Across all donors, roughly uniform sequencing depth was an assumption of the presence/absence analyses. The study designated roughly 150 TCR beta chains cytomegalovirus-associated.

Note on this clone: Antigen: not known.

Both 60 Vbeta primers and 13 Jbeta primers went into the PCR. This table comes from immunoSEQ multiplex PCR, and its TCRdb copy is limited to in-frame clones, with some not included. The sample shows around 100,000 clones, more than 70% of them seen only once. Germline CDR1 PRHDT, CDR2 FYEKMQ (reference sequence). The CDR3 covers 17 residues. V lost 7 bases to trimming and J lost 0 bases; unmatched junction nucleotides: 12. The source material was PBMCs. This rearrangement joins TRBV13 to TRBJ2-1; 7 positions match TRBD1. The receptor was isolated from a young man in good health and CMV-seronegative. CDR3 nucleotide sequence: TGTGCCAGCACCGCAACGGGACAGACGAGCTCCTACAATGAGCAGTTCTTC. Its translation is CASTATGQTSSYNEQFF.